This TCR beta chain was sequenced during a study of sequential checkpoint blockade in melanoma. Study-wide context: After both sequences, patients received maintenance nivolumab.

Treatment meaning: randomized to nivolumab then ipilimumab (arm A) or the reverse (arm B). None of the patients previously received DNA-damaging chemotherapy. From thawed PBMCs, live CD3+CD8+ cells negative for CD19 and CD56 were sorted. Some clones are missing from TCRdb's copy, which holds only in-frame ones; the method was immunoSEQ multiplex PCR. The repertoire consists of some 19,000 clones, with roughly 66% occurring once and the leading ten covering 18%. The sequenced sample was CD8+ T cells sorted from blood (inferred from file names), obtained from a patient given nivolumab and ipilimumab in sequence. This sequence was found in a human donor with melanoma.

The DNA for the CDR3 is TGTGCCAGCAGTACTAATATCCTAAGTAACTATGGCTACACCTTC. Its translation: CASSTNILSNYGYTF. This rearrangement joins TRBV6-5 to TRBJ1-2, with D hard to call. Trimming pared 5 bases from V and 1 base from J, leaving 14 bases between. The V gene's germline CDR1 is MNHEY and CDR2 SVGAGI. This CDR3 region has 15 residues.